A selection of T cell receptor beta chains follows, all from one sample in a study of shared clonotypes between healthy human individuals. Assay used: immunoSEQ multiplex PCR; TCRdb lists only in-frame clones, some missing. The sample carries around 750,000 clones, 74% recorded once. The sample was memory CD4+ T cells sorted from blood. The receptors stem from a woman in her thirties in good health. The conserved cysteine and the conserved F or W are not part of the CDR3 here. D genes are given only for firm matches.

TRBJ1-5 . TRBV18 ASSPDDQPQH
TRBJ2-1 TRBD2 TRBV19 ASSRLAGSHDDEQF
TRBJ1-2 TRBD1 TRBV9 ASSRNEQGDYGYT
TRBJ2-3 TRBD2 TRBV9 ASSVSGSFTDTQY
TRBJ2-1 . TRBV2 ASRARDFYNEQF
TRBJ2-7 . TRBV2 ASAGAYEQY
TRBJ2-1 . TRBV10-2 ASRDLSYNEQF
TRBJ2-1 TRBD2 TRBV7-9 ASSETGTSGSSYNEQF
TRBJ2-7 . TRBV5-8 ASSLGGQISYEQY
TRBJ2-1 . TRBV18 ASSPGTNDEQF
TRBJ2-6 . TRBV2 ASSESGRFSGANVLT
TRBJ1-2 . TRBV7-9 ASSLDPRAYGYT
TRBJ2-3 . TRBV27 ASSLVNTDTQY
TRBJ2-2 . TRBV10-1 ASSDATGPTGELF
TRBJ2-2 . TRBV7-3 ASSPTAPPSRELF
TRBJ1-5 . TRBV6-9 ASSYPQVVGGLVEVSQPQH
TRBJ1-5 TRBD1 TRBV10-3 AISRETGDQPQH
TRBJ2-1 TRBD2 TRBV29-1 SVTPSGGYNEQF
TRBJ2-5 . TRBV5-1 ASSRLGHQETQY
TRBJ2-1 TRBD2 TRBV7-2 ASTGLASYNEQF
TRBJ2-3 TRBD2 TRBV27 ASSSTSGSGDTQY
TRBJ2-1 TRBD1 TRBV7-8 ASSLRNRGDYGNNEQF
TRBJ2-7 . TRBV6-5 ASSYTGDEQY
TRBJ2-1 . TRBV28 ASSFPMGYNEQF
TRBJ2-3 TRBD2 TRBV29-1 SVARGLAGGPGDTQY
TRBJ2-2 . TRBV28 ASRLDGVPGELF
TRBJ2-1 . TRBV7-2 ASSSPEQF
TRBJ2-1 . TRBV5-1 ASSDPRGRAYNEQF
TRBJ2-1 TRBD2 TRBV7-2 ASSLGWRAGENYNEQF
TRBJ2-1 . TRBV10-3 AVGGRLASSYNEQF
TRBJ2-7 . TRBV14 ASSQDLTRSGEQY
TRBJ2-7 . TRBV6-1 ASSVHDYEQY
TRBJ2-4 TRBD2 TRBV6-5 ASSTTSGGKNIQY
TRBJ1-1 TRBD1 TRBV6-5 ASSFQGALVAF
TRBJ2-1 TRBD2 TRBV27 ASGLAGVRVNNNEQF
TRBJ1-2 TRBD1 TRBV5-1 ASSSGTGVNYGYT
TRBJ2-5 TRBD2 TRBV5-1 ASSLWEGRETQY
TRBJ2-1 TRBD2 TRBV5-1 ASSTTSGSYNEQF
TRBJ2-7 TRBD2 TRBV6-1 ASRDGRTYEQY
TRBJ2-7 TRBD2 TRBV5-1 ASSLTSGSYEQY